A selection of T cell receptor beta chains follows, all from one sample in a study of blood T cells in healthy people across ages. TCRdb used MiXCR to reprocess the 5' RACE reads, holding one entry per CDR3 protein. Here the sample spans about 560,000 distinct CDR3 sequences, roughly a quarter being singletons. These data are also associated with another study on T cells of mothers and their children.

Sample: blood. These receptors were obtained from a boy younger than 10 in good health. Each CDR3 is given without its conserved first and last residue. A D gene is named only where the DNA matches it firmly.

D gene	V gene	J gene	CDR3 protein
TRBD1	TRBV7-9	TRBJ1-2	ASSTQGAENYGYT
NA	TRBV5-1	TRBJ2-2	ASSLDPGSNTGELF
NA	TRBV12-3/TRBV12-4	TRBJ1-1	ASSSTGDTEAF
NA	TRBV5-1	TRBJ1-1	ASRRTEGTEAF
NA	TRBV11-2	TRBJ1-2	ASSLPVGGYGYT
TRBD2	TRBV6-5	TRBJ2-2	ASSQLAGTTGELF
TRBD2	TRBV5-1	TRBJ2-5	ASSQGLAGVRQETQY
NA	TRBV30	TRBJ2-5	AWSPRSQETQY
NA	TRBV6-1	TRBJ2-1	ANSRDSSYNEQF
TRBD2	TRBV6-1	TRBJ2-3	ASGWTSGRASRTDTQY
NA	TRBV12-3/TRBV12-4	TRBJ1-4	ASSFQETNEKLF
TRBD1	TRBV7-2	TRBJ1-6	ASSLSDRGLIYSPLH
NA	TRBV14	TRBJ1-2	ASSRWVMGGHT
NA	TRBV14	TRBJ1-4	ASSQDPRGEKLF
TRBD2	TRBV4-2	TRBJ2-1	ASSQDWRGANNEQF
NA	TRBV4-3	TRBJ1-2	ASSQGRLGEGYT
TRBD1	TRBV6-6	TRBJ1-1	ASSYPGQGSTAF
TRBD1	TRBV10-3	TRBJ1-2	AIRTGTGNYGYT
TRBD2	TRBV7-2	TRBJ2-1	ASSLGLGRNEQF
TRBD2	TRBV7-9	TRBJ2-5	ASSRTSGLPGGQY
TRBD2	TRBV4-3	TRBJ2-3	ASSQDLAGAADTQY
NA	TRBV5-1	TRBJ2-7	ASSLMFRGRGEQY
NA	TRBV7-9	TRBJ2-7	AKGQLPYEQY
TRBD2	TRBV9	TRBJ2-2	ASSVGFRGAGELF
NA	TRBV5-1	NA	ASSLERGRAVETQY
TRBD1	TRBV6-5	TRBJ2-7	ASSYLGTGYYEQY
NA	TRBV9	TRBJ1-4	ASSADLGGEKLF
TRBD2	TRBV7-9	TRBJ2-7	ASSPKTGTRAGGPYEQY
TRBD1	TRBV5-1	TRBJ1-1	AGRLVRDRGPLNTEAF
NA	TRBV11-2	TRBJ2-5	ASSSDYKETQY
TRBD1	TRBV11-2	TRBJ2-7	ASSQIRDSSYEQY
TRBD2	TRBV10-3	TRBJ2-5	AISGGAEETQY
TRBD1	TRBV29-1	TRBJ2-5	SVDSQGASPQY
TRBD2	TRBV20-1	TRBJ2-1	SADPGTSGNNEQF
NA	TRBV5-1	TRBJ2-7	ASSPLDGYEQY
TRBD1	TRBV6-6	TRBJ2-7	ASSYRDRSGEQY
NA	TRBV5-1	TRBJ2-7	ASSLGAGRGPSSYEQY
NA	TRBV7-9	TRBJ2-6	ASTSFGGSGANVLT
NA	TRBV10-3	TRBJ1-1	AISEVTNTEAF
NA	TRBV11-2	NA	ASSLVVVGKTYEQY
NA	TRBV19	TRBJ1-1	ASTLAQGTEAF
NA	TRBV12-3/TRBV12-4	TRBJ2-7	ASSFTGLSYEQY
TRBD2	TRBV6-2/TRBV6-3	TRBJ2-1	ASTQGGLGEQF